This is a list of T cell receptor beta chains from one sample in a study of T cells in Graves' hyperthyroidism and ophthalmopathy. TCRdb independently ran MiXCR on the multiplex PCR reads; one entry per CDR3 protein. The sample shows some 690,000 distinct CDR3 sequences, roughly 17% of them seen only once. The material sequenced was blood. These receptors came from a man in his forties or fifties with Graves' hyperthyroidism. Both conserved end residues are part of each CDR3. A D gene is named only where the DNA matches it firmly. Clone size is not always given. Where it is, it says once, few, many or a class for expanded clones.

NA	TRBJ1-3	NA	TRBV24-1	CATSDFRDSGNTIYF	TGTGCCACCAGTGATTTCCGGGACTCTGGAAACACCATATATTTT
many	TRBJ2-7	TRBD2	TRBV7-8	CASSSAGVYEQYF	TGTGCCAGCAGCTCAGCGGGGGTGTACGAGCAGTACTTC
NA	TRBJ2-7	NA	TRBV7-2	CASSLYPQAHEQYF	TGTGCCAGCAGCTTATATCCACAGGCCCACGAGCAGTACTTC
many	TRBJ1-1	TRBD1	TRBV27	CASSVQGPNTEAFF	TGTGCCAGCAGCGTACAGGGGCCCAACACTGAAGCTTTCTTT
many	TRBJ2-2	TRBD2	TRBV7-3	CASSFRPAGGTGELFF	TGTGCCAGCAGCTTTCGGCCAGCGGGAGGGACCGGGGAGCTGTTTTTT
few	TRBJ2-7	NA	TRBV20-1	CSASTEGGGSYEQYF	TGCAGTGCTTCGACGGAGGGCGGCGGATCCTACGAGCAGTACTTC
many	TRBJ1-2	NA	TRBV20-1	CSGVARGLFNYGYTF	TGCAGTGGAGTGGCCAGGGGTCTATTTAACTATGGCTACACCTTC
many	TRBJ1-2	NA	TRBV29-1	CSVWDGGYTF	TGCAGCGTGTGGGACGGCGGCTACACCTTC
few	TRBJ2-7	TRBD2	TRBV7-9	CASSPLSGSTPEQYF	TGTGCCAGCAGTCCCCTTAGCGGGAGCACTCCCGAGCAGTACTTC
many	TRBJ2-3	NA	TRBV28	CASSFEGVFADTQYF	TGTGCCAGCAGTTTTGAGGGGGTTTTCGCAGATACGCAGTATTTT
NA	TRBJ1-1	NA	TRBV12-3/TRBV12-4	CASSLAVKAFF	TGTGCCAGCAGTTTAGCCGTAAAAGCTTTCTTT
few	TRBJ2-4	TRBD1	TRBV7-3	CASSSYRGPILEAKNIQYF	TGTGCCAGCAGCTCATACAGGGGGCCGATATTAGAAGCCAAAAACATTCAGTACTTC
NA	TRBJ1-2	NA	TRBV9	CASSVGHTGSYGYTF	TGTGCCAGCAGCGTAGGACACACGGGAAGCTATGGCTACACCTTC
few	TRBJ1-1	TRBD1	TRBV20-1	CSASTGANTEAFF	TGCAGTGCTTCTACAGGGGCGAACACTGAAGCTTTCTTT
NA	TRBJ1-4	TRBD1	TRBV20-1	CSARDDRGDEKLFF	TGCAGTGCTAGAGATGACAGGGGGGATGAAAAACTGTTTTTT
NA	TRBJ2-1	NA	TRBV5-1	CASRPRGANEQFF	TGCGCCAGCCGACCTAGGGGCGCAAATGAGCAGTTCTTC
many	TRBJ1-2	TRBD1	TRBV9	CASSHINRQGNGYTF	TGTGCCAGCAGCCACATCAATCGACAGGGGAATGGCTACACCTTC
many	TRBJ1-1	NA	TRBV6-2/TRBV6-3	CASSLRLNRGVNTEAFF	TGTGCCAGCAGTCTACGCCTCAATAGGGGGGTGAACACTGAAGCTTTCTTT
few	TRBJ2-3	TRBD2	TRBV11-3	CASSLDPAGRGTDTQYF	TGTGCCAGCAGCTTAGACCCCGCCGGGAGGGGCACAGATACGCAGTATTTT
NA	TRBJ2-3	TRBD2	TRBV6-1	CASTQNGPAGGDTDTQYF	TGTGCCAGCACCCAAAATGGGCCAGCGGGAGGTGACACAGATACGCAGTATTTT
many	TRBJ1-5	NA	TRBV2	CASALTDSNQPQHF	TGTGCCAGCGCTTTGACAGATAGCAATCAGCCCCAGCATTTT
many	TRBJ1-2	NA	TRBV24-1	CATSEWTPVCGYTF	TGTGCCACCAGTGAGTGGACACCAGTATGTGGCTACACCTTC
many	TRBJ2-3	NA	TRBV2	CASRDGIKSPWTDTQYF	TGTGCCAGCCGGGACGGGATAAAATCCCCATGGACAGATACGCAGTATTTT
few	TRBJ2-5	NA	TRBV28	CASSFASYQETQYF	TGTGCCAGCAGTTTCGCCTCGTACCAAGAGACCCAGTACTTC
few	TRBJ1-6	NA	TRBV19	CATPGSNSPLHF	TGTGCCACCCCGGGCAGCAATTCACCCCTCCACTTT
NA	TRBJ1-5	NA	TRBV7-2	CASSLQFAQDQPQHF	TGTGCCAGCAGCTTGCAGTTTGCCCAGGATCAGCCCCAGCATTTT
many	TRBJ2-1	TRBD2	TRBV2	CASRVGSGRGYNEQFF	TGTGCCAGTCGCGTGGGGTCAGGGCGGGGGTACAATGAGCAGTTCTTC
NA	TRBJ1-2	NA	TRBV10-2	CASSESSWGGEGYTF	TGCGCCAGCAGTGAGTCTTCGTGGGGCGGTGAGGGCTACACCTTC
NA	TRBJ1-1	TRBD1	TRBV30	CAWRAKQGTTEAFF	TGTGCCTGGAGAGCCAAACAGGGGACCACTGAAGCTTTCTTT
NA	TRBJ2-2	NA	TRBV29-1	CSVVPDTGELFF	TGCAGCGTTGTTCCGGACACCGGGGAGCTGTTTTTT
NA	TRBJ2-3	NA	TRBV2	CASSEGWRGTDTQYF	TGTGCCAGCAGTGAAGGGTGGCGGGGCACAGATACGCAGTATTTT
many	TRBJ1-2	NA	TRBV2	CASSGSQGWVYGYTF	TGTGCCAGCAGTGGATCGCAGGGGTGGGTCTATGGCTACACCTTC
many	TRBJ2-5	NA	TRBV20-1	CSVVGETQYF	TGCAGTGTAGTCGGAGAGACCCAGTACTTC
many	TRBJ2-3	TRBD2	TRBV28	CASSLPRGRDTQYF	TGTGCCAGCAGTTTACCACGCGGGAGGGATACGCAGTATTTT
few	TRBJ2-7	NA	TRBV18	CASSPYGRINEQYF	TGTGCCAGCTCACCATACGGGAGAATCAACGAGCAGTACTTC
NA	TRBJ2-3	NA	TRBV28	CASSLGQWGRYF	TGTGCCAGCAGTTTAGGGCAGTGGGGGAGGTATTTT
many	TRBJ1-1	TRBD1	TRBV29-1	CSVGQTNTEAFF	TGCAGCGTGGGACAGACGAACACTGAAGCTTTCTTT
NA	TRBJ2-7	NA	TRBV4-1	CASSQDRGYDEQYF	TGCGCCAGCAGCCAAGATCGGGGGTACGACGAGCAGTACTTC
few	TRBJ1-1	NA	TRBV9	CASSPGGTTHTEAFF	TGTGCCAGCAGCCCCGGGGGGACAACGCACACTGAAGCTTTCTTT
many	TRBJ2-6	NA	TRBV12-3/TRBV12-4	CASSDIGVVGANVLTF	TGTGCCAGCAGTGACATAGGGGTGGTTGGGGCCAACGTCCTGACTTTC
many	TRBJ2-5	TRBD2	TRBV6-5	CASSYRLAVFLYQETQYF	TGTGCCAGCAGTTATCGACTAGCGGTCTTTTTGTACCAAGAGACCCAGTACTTC
NA	TRBJ2-2	NA	TRBV5-1	CASSRGLLNTGELFF	TGCGCCAGCAGCAGGGGACTGCTTAACACCGGGGAGCTGTTTTTT
few	TRBJ2-5	NA	TRBV18	CASSPGEQETQYF	TGTGCCAGCTCACCGGGGGAACAAGAGACCCAGTACTTC
NA	TRBJ2-7	NA	TRBV20-1	CSVTSSYEQYF	TGCAGTGTGACAAGCTCCTACGAGCAGTACTTC
many	TRBJ2-1	TRBD2	TRBV13	CASSTGLAGAEQFF	TGTGCCAGCAGCACCGGACTAGCGGGAGCTGAGCAGTTCTTC
NA	TRBJ2-3	NA	TRBV20-1	CSARDWLGFRSDTQYF	TGCAGTGCTAGAGATTGGCTAGGCTTTCGGTCAGATACGCAGTATTTT
few	TRBJ2-3	TRBD1	TRBV29-1	CSGDSSTDTQYF	TGCAGCGGGGACAGCAGCACAGATACGCAGTATTTT
NA	TRBJ1-5	TRBD1	TRBV19	CASIRDREVSFNQPQHF	TGTGCCAGTATTCGGGACAGGGAGGTTTCATTCAATCAGCCCCAGCATTTT
few	TRBJ2-5	TRBD2	TRBV11-2	CASSYSGRSLETQYF	TGTGCCAGCAGCTATAGCGGGAGGAGTTTAGAGACCCAGTACTTC